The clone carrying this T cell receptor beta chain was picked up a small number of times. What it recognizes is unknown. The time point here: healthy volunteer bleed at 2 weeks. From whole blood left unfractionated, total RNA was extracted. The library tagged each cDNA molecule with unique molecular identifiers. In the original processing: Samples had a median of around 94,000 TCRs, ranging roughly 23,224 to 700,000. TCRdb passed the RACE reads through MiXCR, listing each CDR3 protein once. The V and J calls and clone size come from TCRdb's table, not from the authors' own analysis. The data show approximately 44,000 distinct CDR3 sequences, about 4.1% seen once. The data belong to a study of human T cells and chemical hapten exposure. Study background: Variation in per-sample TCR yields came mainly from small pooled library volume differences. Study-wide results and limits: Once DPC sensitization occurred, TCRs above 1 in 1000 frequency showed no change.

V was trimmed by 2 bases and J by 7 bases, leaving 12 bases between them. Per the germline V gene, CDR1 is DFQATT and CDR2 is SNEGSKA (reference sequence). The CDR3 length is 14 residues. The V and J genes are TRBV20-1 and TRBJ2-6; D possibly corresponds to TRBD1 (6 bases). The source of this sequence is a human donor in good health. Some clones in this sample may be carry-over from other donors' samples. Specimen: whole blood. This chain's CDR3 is CSARRPGVANVLTF. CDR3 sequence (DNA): TGCAGTGCTAGACGGCCAGGGGTAGCCAACGTCCTGACTTTC.